This T cell receptor beta chain was obtained from a study of shared clonotypes between healthy human individuals. Findings and limits, study-wide: What naive subsets generally showed was a larger estimated richness than memory subsets showed.

A remark on this clone: Its specificity is unknown.

Using immunoSEQ multiplex PCR, the repertoire was profiled, and TCRdb retains in-frame clones only, with some absent. The repertoire holds some 100,000 clones, with about 70% as singletons. V lost 0 bases, J lost 1 base, and 9 bases lay in between. The CDR3 contains 15 residues. Germline lookup yields CDR1 MGHRA and CDR2 YSYEKL. The chain couples TRBV4-1 to TRBJ1-2; D gene uncertain. The sequence derives from a woman in her 30s in good health. Sequencing used memory CD8+ T cells sorted from blood. Subset defined: CD45RO+ cells pooled with CCR7-negative TemRA cells. CDR3 loop: CASSQEPTYNYGYTF. CDR3 coding DNA: TGCGCCAGCAGCCAAGAGCCCACCTATAACTATGGCTACACCTTC.